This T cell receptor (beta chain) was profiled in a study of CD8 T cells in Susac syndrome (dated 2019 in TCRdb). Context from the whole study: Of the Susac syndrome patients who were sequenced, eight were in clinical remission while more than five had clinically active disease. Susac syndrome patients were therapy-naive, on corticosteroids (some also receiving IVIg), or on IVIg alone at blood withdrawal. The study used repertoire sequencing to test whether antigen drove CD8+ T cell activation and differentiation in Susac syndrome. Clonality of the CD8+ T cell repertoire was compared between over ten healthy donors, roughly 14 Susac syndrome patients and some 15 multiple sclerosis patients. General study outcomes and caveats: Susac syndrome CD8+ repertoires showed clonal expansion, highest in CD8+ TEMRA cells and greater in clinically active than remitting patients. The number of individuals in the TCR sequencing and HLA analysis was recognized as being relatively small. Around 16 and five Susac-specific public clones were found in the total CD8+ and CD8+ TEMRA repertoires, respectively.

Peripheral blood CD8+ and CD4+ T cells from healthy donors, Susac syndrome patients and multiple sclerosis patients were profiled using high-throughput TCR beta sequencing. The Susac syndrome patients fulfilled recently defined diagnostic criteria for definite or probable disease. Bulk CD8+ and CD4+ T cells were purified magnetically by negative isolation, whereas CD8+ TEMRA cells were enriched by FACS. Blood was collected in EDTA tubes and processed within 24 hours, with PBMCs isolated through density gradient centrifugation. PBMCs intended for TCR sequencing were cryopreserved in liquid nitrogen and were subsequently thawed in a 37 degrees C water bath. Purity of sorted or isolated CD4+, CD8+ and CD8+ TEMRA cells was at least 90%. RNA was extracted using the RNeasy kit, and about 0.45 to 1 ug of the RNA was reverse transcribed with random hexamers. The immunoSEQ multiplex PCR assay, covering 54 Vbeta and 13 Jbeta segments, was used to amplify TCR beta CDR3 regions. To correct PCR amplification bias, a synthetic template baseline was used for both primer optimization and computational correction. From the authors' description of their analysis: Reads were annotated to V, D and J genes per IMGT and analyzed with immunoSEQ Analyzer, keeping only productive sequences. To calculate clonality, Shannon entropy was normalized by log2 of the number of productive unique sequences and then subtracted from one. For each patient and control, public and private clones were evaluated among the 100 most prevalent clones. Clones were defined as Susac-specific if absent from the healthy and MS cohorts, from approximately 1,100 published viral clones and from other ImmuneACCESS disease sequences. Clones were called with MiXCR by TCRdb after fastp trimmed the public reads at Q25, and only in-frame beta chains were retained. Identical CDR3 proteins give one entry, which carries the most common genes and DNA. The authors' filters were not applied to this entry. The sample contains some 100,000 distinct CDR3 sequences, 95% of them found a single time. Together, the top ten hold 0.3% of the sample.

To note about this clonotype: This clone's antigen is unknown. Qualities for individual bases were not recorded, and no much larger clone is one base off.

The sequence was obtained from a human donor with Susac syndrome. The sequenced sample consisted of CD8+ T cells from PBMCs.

The bases are TGTGCCACCAGTGAGGGGACTAGCAATCAGCCCCAGCATTTT. It translates to CATSEGTSNQPQHF. The receptor chain draws on TRBV24-1 and TRBJ1-5; the best D guess is TRBD1, with 5 bases matching. Trimming at the junction amounts to 4 bases on V and 0 bases on J, and the germline ends lie 6 bases apart. The cysteine opens and the phenylalanine closes a CDR3 of 14 amino acids. The only DNA kept is the CDR3, 42 bases in frame from the first base. The germline V gene yields KGHDR for CDR1 and SFDVKD for CDR2.